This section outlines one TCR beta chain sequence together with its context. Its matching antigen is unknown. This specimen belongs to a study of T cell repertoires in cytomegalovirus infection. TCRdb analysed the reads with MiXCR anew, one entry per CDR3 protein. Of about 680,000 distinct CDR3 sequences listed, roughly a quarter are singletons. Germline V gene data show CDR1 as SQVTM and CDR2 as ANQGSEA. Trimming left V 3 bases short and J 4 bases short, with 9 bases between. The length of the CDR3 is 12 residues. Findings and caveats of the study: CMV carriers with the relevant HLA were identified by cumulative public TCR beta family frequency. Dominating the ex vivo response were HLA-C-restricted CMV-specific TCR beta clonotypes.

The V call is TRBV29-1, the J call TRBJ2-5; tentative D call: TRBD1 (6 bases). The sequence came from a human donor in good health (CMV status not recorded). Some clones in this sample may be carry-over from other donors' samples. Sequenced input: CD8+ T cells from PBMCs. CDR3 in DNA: TGCAGCGTTGACGTGGGGGCAGAGACCCAGTACTTC. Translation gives CSVDVGAETQYF. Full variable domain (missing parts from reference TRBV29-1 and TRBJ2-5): SAVISQKPSRDICQRGTSLTIQCQVDSQVTMMFWYRQQPGQSLTLIATANQGSEATYESGFVIDKFPISRPNLTFSTLTVSNMSPEDSSIYLCSVDVGAETQYFGPGTRLLVL.